The next 32 T cell receptor beta chains were all read from a single sample in a study of cytomegalovirus exposure and HLA in healthy donors. Amplification used 60 Vbeta primers and 13 Jbeta primers. Generated by immunoSEQ multiplex PCR, the TCRdb table keeps only in-frame clones and is missing some. The repertoire consists of about 150,000 clones, with 72% occurring once and the leading ten covering approximately 2.1%. Sequenced sample: PBMCs. These receptors were collected from a man in his forties or fifties in good health and CMV-seronegative.

The V gene is TRBV6-4, the J gene TRBJ2-7, with D maybe TRBD2 (6 bases). Trimming stripped 6 bases from V and 2 bases from J, with 20 bases between. This CDR3 has 16 amino acids. Looked up from germline, CDR1 is MRHNA and CDR2 is SNTAGT. Written as DNA, the CDR3 is TGTGCCAGCAGGCTATCGTTAGGGACTGAAGCCTACGAGCAGTACTTC. Translation: CASRLSLGTEAYEQYF.

The chain combines TRBV14 with TRBJ2-6; D possibly corresponds to TRBD2 (6 bases). Germline V lookup: CDR1 SGHDN, CDR2 FVKESK. The CDR3 runs 17 residues. Trimming shortened V by 2 bases and J by 0 bases, and 11 bases separated the two germline ends. This chain's CDR3 is CASSQFGGVSGANVLTF. CDR3 nucleotides: TGTGCCAGCAGCCAATTCGGAGGGGTCTCTGGGGCCAACGTCCTGACTTTC. The whole variable domain, filled in from reference TRBV14 and TRBJ2-6, reads EAGVTQFPSHSVIEKGQTVTLRCDPISGHDNLYWYRRVMGKEIKFLLHFVKESKQDESGMPNNRFLAERTGGTYSTLKVQPAELEDSGVYFCASSQFGGVSGANVLTFGAGSRLTVL.

The genes are TRBV4-1 and TRBJ1-1, with TRBD1 matching over 7 bases. This CDR3 has 14 amino acids. Germline trimming cut 2 bases from V and 5 bases from J; bases unmatched to any gene: 5. Germline V gene sequence: CDR1 MGHRA, CDR2 YSYEKL. CDR3 protein: CASSQTGVGTEAFF. As DNA, the CDR3 is TGCGCCAGCAGCCAAACAGGGGTTGGGACTGAAGCTTTCTTT.

This chain uses TRBV6-5 with TRBJ1-4, with D tentatively TRBD1 (6 bases). V lost 8 bases to trimming and J lost 7 bases, with 17 bases between them. Germline CDR1 MNHEY, CDR2 SVGAGI. This CDR3 has 14 residues. The CDR3 sequence is CASGQQGFIEKLFF. For the CDR3, the DNA is TGTGCCAGCGGTCAACAGGGTTTTATTGAAAAACTGTTTTTT.

The chain carries TRBV5-1 and TRBJ1-4; D is ambiguous. This CDR3 is built from 13 residues. V lost 4 bases and J 7 bases, leaving 11 bases between the germline ends. Germline V gene data show CDR1 as SGHRS and CDR2 as YFSETQ. Here the CDR3 reads CASSPQPGEKLFF. CDR3 in DNA: TGCGCCAGCAGCCCGCAACCGGGTGAAAAACTGTTTTTT.

The chain is built from TRBV25-1 and TRBJ2-5, with D perhaps matching TRBD1 (6 bases). V lost 2 bases and J lost 1, with 14 bases in between. Germline V gene lookup returns CDR1 MGHDK and CDR2 SYGVNS. The CDR3 has 16 residues. CDR3 bases: TGTGCCAGCAGTGAAGATGTGACAGGTCCCCAAGAGACCCAGTACTTC. Protein sequence: CASSEDVTGPQETQYF. Looking up the rest from reference TRBV25-1 and TRBJ2-5 gives the full variable domain: EADIYQTPRYLVIGTGKKITLECSQTMGHDKMYWYQQDPGMELHLIHYSYGVNSTEKGDLSSESTVSRIRTEHFPLTLESARPSHTSQYLCASSEDVTGPQETQYFGPGTRLLVL.

This rearrangement joins TRBV4-3 to TRBJ2-6; D possibly corresponds to TRBD1 (5 bases). This CDR3 has 18 residues. The germline V gene encodes CDR1 LGHNA and CDR2 YSLEER. V lost 2 bases and J 0 bases, leaving 14 bases between the germline ends. CDR3 region: CASSQRQRSYSGANVLTF. The CDR3 DNA sequence: TGCGCCAGCAGCCAAAGACAGAGGTCTTACTCTGGGGCCAACGTCCTGACTTTC.

This clone was seen only once. The chain joins TRBV30 to TRBJ2-1, with D perhaps TRBD1 (6 bases). Trimming shortened V by 2 bases and J by 7 bases, and 18 bases separated the two germline ends. There are 15 residues in the CDR3. Germline CDR1 GTSNPN, CDR2 SVGIG (reference sequence). The chain's CDR3 is CAWSRGETGSNEQFF. The DNA of the CDR3 is TGTGCCTGGAGTAGGGGCGAGACAGGCAGTAATGAGCAGTTCTTC.

The chain employs TRBV5-1 and TRBJ1-4; D is undetermined. Germline CDR1 is SGHRS and CDR2 is YFSETQ. CDR3 length: 12 residues. The V end was cut by 4 bases, the J end by 13 bases, with 14 bases between. The CDR3, as DNA: TGCGCCAGCAGCATACATGGTGAGGGACTGTTTTTT. Translation: CASSIHGEGLFF. Drawing the rest from reference TRBV5-1 and TRBJ1-4, the complete variable domain is KAGVTQTPRYLIKTRGQQVTLSCSPISGHRSVSWYQQTPGQGLQFLFEYFSETQRNKGNFPGRFSGRQFSNSRSEMNVSTLELGDSALYLCASSIHGEGLFFGSGTQLSVL.

CDR3 protein: CASSLGGGINNEQFF. The CDR3 region has the DNA TGTGCCAGCAGCTTGGGTGGCGGGATCAACAATGAGCAGTTCTTC. The genes are TRBV5-4 and TRBJ2-1; the D gene is possibly TRBD2 (6 bases). Germline loops: CDR1 SGHNT, CDR2 YYREEE (reference sequence). V lost 0 bases, J lost 5 bases, and 12 bases lay in between. The CDR3 runs to 15 residues.

This chain links TRBV6-1 with TRBJ2-5; 9 positions match TRBD1. V gave up 7 bases and J gave up 5 bases; unmatched junction bases: 8. Per germline, CDR1 MNHNS and CDR2 SASEGT. This CDR3 is built from 14 residues. The CDR3 region is CASNRGTGYETQYF. The CDR3, as DNA: TGTGCCAGCAATCGCGGGACAGGGTACGAGACCCAGTACTTC.

The chain carries TRBV5-6 and TRBJ2-7; 8 positions match TRBD1. Germline loops: CDR1 SGHDT, CDR2 YYEEEE. The CDR3 has 14 amino acids. The V and J ends lost 4 bases and 0 bases, in that order; junction bases with no gene match: 3. CDR3 sequence (DNA): TGTGCCAGCAGCAGGACAGGGCACTCCTACGAGCAGTACTTC. It specifies CASSRTGHSYEQYF. Full variable domain (outside the CDR3, taken from reference TRBV5-6 and TRBJ2-7): DAGVTQSPTHLIKTRGQQVTLRCSPKSGHDTVSWYQQALGQGPQFIFQYYEEEERQRGNFPDRFSGHQFPNYSSELNVNALLLGDSALYLCASSRTGHSYEQYFGPGTRLTVT.

V and J are TRBV10-1 and TRBJ2-7, with TRBD2 as a possible D gene (5 bases). The CDR3 has 12 residues. CDR1 and CDR2 from the germline V gene are WNHNN and SYGVQD (reference sequence). Trimming stripped 3 bases from V and 5 bases from J, with 8 bases between. The CDR3 is CASSDAGNEQYF. CDR3 sequence (DNA): TGCGCCAGCAGTGACGCCGGGAACGAGCAGTACTTC.

The CDR3 bases are TGCGCCAGCAGCCAAGATCTGGGGGACAGGGTCGGTGGCTACACCTTC. Protein: CASSQDLGDRVGGYTF. The chain couples TRBV4-1 to TRBJ1-2, with 9 bases identical to TRBD1. Germline CDR1 reads MGHRA; CDR2 reads YSYEKL. This CDR3 is built from 16 residues. V trimming: 0 bases; J trimming: 7 bases; junction bases outside the gene matches: 9.

CDR3 amino acids: CASRSREYEQYF. The CDR3, as DNA: TGTGCCAGCAGATCCCGGGAATACGAGCAGTACTTC. The chain employs TRBV6-5 and TRBJ2-7, with D possibly TRBD2 on 5 matching bases. Germline CDR1 is MNHEY and CDR2 is SVGAGI. The V and J ends lost 6 bases and 4 bases respectively, with 10 bases between them. This CDR3 region has 12 residues.

V usage is TRBV6-1 and J usage is TRBJ1-1; 10 bases line up with TRBD1. The ends lost 5 bases at V and 3 bases at J; junction bases unmatched: 3. Germline V CDR1 and CDR2: MNHNS, SASEGT. The CDR3 covers 14 residues. Here the CDR3 reads CASSPGTGDTEAFF. The CDR3 DNA sequence: TGTGCCAGCAGTCCCGGGACAGGGGACACTGAAGCTTTCTTT.

This CDR3 is CASSSRQGAQETQYF. Here the CDR3 DNA reads TGTGCCAGCAGCTCTCGACAGGGGGCACAAGAGACCCAGTACTTC. The chain employs TRBV11-3 and TRBJ2-5, with 10 positions matching TRBD1. Germline V gives CDR1 SGHNT, CDR2 YENEEA. Germline trimming cut 4 bases from V and 2 bases from J; bases unmatched to any gene: 4. The CDR3 is 15 residues long.

V gene TRBV7-6 combines with J gene TRBJ2-1; D remains ambiguous. CDR1 is SGHVS and CDR2 is FNYEAQ in the germline V gene. The CDR3 consists of 15 residues. With 5 bases removed from V and 3 bases from J, the gap between germline ends came to 14 bases. The CDR3 spells CASSPKGDFYNEQFF. DNA of the CDR3: TGTGCCAGCAGCCCTAAAGGAGACTTCTACAATGAGCAGTTCTTC.

The genes are TRBV29-1 and TRBJ1-2, with D perhaps matching TRBD1 (5 bases). The CDR3 totals 13 residues. Germline CDR1 is SQVTM and CDR2 is ANQGSEA. Trimming shortened V by 2 bases and J by 2 bases, and 9 bases separated the two germline ends. The CDR3 coding sequence is TGCAGCGTTGAACCGACAGAGAACTATGGCTACACCTTC. Translation gives CSVEPTENYGYTF.

This clone was counted a few times. This chain uses TRBV7-2 with TRBJ2-3; maybe TRBD1 (5 bases). CDR3 length equals 14 residues. V lost 2 bases and J 1 base, leaving 7 bases between the germline ends. Per the germline V gene, CDR1 is SGHTA and CDR2 is FQGNSA. CDR3 sequence (DNA): TGTGCCAGCAGCTTAACGACAGGCACAGATACGCAGTATTTT. This codes for CASSLTTGTDTQYF.

This clone was seen only a few times. The chain employs TRBV7-9 and TRBJ1-5, with 8 bases lining up with TRBD1. Germline assignment: CDR1 SEHNR and CDR2 FQNEAQ (reference sequence). The CDR3 covers 16 residues. V was pared by 1 base and J by 4 bases, with 6 bases of the junction left unmatched. The CDR3 reads CASSLGPDRGNQPQHF. CDR3 nucleotides: TGTGCCAGCAGCTTAGGTCCCGACAGGGGTAATCAGCCCCAGCATTTT.

This chain joins TRBV30 and TRBJ1-1; D may be TRBD1 (5 bases). The CDR3 runs to 17 residues. Germline CDR1 is GTSNPN and CDR2 is SVGIG (reference sequence). Trimming removed 5 bases from V and 1 base from J, with 23 bases in between. In DNA form, the CDR3 reads TGTGCCTGGGACGTGATTAAGTCAGGGCCAGGGAACACTGAAGCTTTCTTT. Translated: CAWDVIKSGPGNTEAFF.

The chain carries TRBV28 and TRBJ2-7; no clear D. The V and J ends lost 7 bases and 0 bases respectively, with 13 bases between them. The CDR3 sequence is 14 residues long. Germline-derived CDR1 and CDR2 are MDHEN and SYDVKM. The CDR3 reads CASTSKARSYEQYF. The CDR3 DNA sequence: TGTGCCAGCACCTCCAAAGCCCGCTCCTACGAGCAGTACTTC.

The rearrangement uses TRBV6-1 and TRBJ2-7; possibly TRBD1 for D (6 bases). Germline V gives CDR1 MNHNS, CDR2 SASEGT. There are 14 residues in the CDR3. The germline V and J ends were trimmed by 0 bases and 6 bases, with 12 bases remaining between them. CDR3 DNA: TGTGCCAGCAGTGAAGCGCGTACAGGGACCGAGCAGTACTTC. Protein product: CASSEARTGTEQYF.

The chain carries TRBV30 and TRBJ1-1, with 8 bases aligning to TRBD1. V was clipped by 7 bases and J by 10 bases; unmatched bases: 11. This CDR3 is 12 amino acids long. Germline V gene lookup returns CDR1 GTSNPN and CDR2 SVGIG (reference sequence). CDR3 sequence reads: CASSPQGAGAFF. In nucleotides, the CDR3 is TGTGCCTCCTCCCCGCAGGGGGCGGGAGCTTTCTTT.

V is TRBV7-2 and J is TRBJ2-4, with 13 bases that match TRBD2. CDR1 and CDR2 (germline): SGHTA, FQGNSA. The length of the CDR3 is 16 residues. The J segment lost 4 bases and the V segment lost 4 bases, leaving 4 bases of the junction unmatched. CDR3 DNA sequence: TGTGCCAGCAGCTCGGGACTAGCGGGAACAAAAAACATTCAGTACTTC. Translating gives CASSSGLAGTKNIQYF.

The chain couples TRBV28 to TRBJ2-3; unclear D gene. Per the germline V gene, CDR1 is MDHEN and CDR2 is SYDVKM. Trimming pared 6 bases from V and 5 bases from J, leaving 12 bases between. The CDR3 runs 13 residues. CDR3 loop: CASRESTQDTQYF. The CDR3 region has the DNA TGTGCCAGCAGAGAGTCAACCCAAGATACGCAGTATTTT. Based on the CDR3 plus reference TRBV28 and TRBJ2-3, the full variable domain is DVKVTQSSRYLVKRTGEKVFLECVQDMDHENMFWYRQDPGLGLRLIYFSYDVKMKEKGDIPEGYSVSREKKERFSLILESASTNQTSMYLCASRESTQDTQYFGPGTRLTVL.

The rearrangement links TRBV30 to TRBJ2-1, with D hard to call. Germline V lookup: CDR1 GTSNPN, CDR2 SVGIG (reference sequence). The CDR3 spans 12 residues. V dropped 4 bases and J dropped 7 bases, with 11 bases sitting between them. CDR3 residues: CAWNRPGNEQFF. CDR3 sequence (DNA): TGTGCCTGGAATCGCCCCGGGAATGAGCAGTTCTTC.

This chain connects TRBV19 to TRBJ2-7, with D tentatively TRBD2 (6 bases). Trimming pared 8 bases from V and 3 bases from J, leaving 14 bases between. This CDR3 spans 13 amino acids. Germline values: CDR1 LNHDA, CDR2 SQIVND (reference sequence). CDR3 DNA: TGTGCCAGTGCGGGGAAGGCACACTACGAGCAGTACTTC. Amino acid sequence: CASAGKAHYEQYF.

The CDR3 DNA sequence: TGTGCCAGCAGACCGGGCCGGGGGACCGGGGAGCTGTTTTTT. Its translation: CASRPGRGTGELFF. This chain connects TRBV2 to TRBJ2-2; TRBD2 might be the D (6 bases). The CDR3 covers 14 residues. Trimming pared 6 bases from V and 5 bases from J, leaving 13 bases between. Germline assignment: CDR1 SNHLY and CDR2 FYNNEI.

The V gene is TRBV19, the J gene TRBJ1-3; D is unresolved. Germline V gene sequence: CDR1 LNHDA, CDR2 SQIVND (reference sequence). CDR3 length: 16 amino acids. The V gene lost 4 bases and the J gene lost 0 bases, with 13 bases spanning the gap. The CDR3 DNA reads as TGTGCCAGTAGTACCCTCGGACGGGGCTCTGGAAACACCATATATTTT. Encoded protein: CASSTLGRGSGNTIYF.

The gene calls are TRBV2 and TRBJ1-5; 10 bases line up with TRBD1. After removal of 4 bases from V and 4 bases from J, the junction contained 1 base not matched to a gene. This CDR3 contains 14 residues. In germline, CDR1 is SNHLY, CDR2 FYNNEI. The CDR3 DNA sequence: TGTGCCAGCAGTGGGACAGGGGGAAATCAGCCCCAGCATTTT. Its protein product is CASSGTGGNQPQHF.